This T cell receptor beta chain was found in a study of T-cell reconstitution after alpha-beta-depleted transplantation in children. Study-wide points: Some patients showed high day-60 TCRbeta diversity, which derived from surviving recipient T cells and thymic progenitors. At around two months after transplant, the alpha-beta T cells were reportedly derived from several hundred expanded clones that came from non-depleted graft cells.

This CDR3 region has 13 residues. Trimming took 8 bases from V and 2 from J, leaving 13 bases between them. Germline lookup yields CDR1 LNHNV and CDR2 YYDKDF (reference sequence). Construction of the TCRbeta library involved unique molecular identifiers. MiXCR, applied by TCRdb to the PCR reads, yields one record per CDR3 protein. Among about a million distinct CDR3 sequences listed, around 30% were seen once. With respect to this clonotype: Its antigen remains unknown.

The sequence was obtained from a boy younger than two who had a stem cell transplant for SCID, so the T cells may come from the graft donor. Here the sequenced sample was PBMCs, mostly from graft donor cells, taken 360 days after TCRalphabeta/CD19-depleted stem cell transplant. The V call is TRBV15, the J call TRBJ2-7; weak D call: TRBD2 (7 bases). This CDR3 is CATEEGGTYEQYF. CDR3 nucleotides: TGTGCCACCGAGGAGGGGGGGACCTACGAGCAGTACTTC.